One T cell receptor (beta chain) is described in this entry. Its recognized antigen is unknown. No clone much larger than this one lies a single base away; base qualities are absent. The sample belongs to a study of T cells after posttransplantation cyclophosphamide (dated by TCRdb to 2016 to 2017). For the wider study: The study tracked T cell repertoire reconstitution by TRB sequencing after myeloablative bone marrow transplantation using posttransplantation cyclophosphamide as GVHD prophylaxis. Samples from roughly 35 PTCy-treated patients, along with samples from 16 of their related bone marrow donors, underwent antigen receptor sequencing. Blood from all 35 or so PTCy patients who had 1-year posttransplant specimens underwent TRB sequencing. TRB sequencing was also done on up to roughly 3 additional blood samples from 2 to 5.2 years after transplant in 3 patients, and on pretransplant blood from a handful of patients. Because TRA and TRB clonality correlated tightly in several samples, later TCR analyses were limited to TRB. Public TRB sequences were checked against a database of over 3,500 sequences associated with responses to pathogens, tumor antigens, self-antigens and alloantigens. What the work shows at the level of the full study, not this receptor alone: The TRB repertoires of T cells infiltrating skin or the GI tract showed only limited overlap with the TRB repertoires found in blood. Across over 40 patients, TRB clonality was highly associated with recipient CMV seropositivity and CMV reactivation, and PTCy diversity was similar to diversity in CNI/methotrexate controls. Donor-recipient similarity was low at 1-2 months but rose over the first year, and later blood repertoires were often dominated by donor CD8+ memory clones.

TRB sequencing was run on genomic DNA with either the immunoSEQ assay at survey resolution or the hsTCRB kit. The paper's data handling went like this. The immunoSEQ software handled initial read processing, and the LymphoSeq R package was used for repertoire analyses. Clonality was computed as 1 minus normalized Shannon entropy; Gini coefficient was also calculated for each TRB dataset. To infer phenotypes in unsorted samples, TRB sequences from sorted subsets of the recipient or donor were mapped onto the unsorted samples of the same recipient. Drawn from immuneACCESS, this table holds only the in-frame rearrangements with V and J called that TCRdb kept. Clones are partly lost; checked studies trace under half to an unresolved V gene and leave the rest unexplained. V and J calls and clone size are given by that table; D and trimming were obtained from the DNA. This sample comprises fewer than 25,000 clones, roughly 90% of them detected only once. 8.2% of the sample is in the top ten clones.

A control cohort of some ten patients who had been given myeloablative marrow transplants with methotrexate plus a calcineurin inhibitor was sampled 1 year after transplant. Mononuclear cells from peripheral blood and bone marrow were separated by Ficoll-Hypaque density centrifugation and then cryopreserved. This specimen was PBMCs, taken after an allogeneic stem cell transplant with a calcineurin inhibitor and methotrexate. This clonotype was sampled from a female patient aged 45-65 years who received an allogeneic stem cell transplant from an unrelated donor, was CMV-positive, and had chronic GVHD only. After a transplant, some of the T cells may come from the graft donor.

The CDR3 in this case is CASSLTGANTGELFF. The nucleotides read TGCGCCAGCAGCTTGACAGGGGCGAACACCGGGGAGCTGTTTTTT. The receptor chain draws on TRBV5-1 and TRBJ2-2; the central 7 bases match TRBD1. V ends up 1 base short and J 0 bases short, with an unmatched junction base count of 0. Taken from cysteine to phenylalanine, the CDR3 has 15 residues. Left in the record is the CDR3 DNA by itself, 45 bases read in frame from the first base. Taken from the germline V gene, the CDR1 and CDR2 loops are SGHRS and YFSETQ.